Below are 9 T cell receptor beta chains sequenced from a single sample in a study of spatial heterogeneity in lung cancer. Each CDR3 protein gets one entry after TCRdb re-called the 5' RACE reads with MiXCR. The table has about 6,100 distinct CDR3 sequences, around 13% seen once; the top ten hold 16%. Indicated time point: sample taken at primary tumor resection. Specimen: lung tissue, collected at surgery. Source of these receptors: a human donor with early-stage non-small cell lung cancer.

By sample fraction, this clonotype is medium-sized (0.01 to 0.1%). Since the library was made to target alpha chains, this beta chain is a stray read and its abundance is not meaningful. As DNA, the CDR3 is TGCAGTGCTAGAGAGGGGGGACTTTCCTACGAGCAGTACTTC. Its translation: CSAREGGLSYEQYF. The chain has TRBV20-1 and TRBJ2-7, with D tentatively TRBD2 (6 bases). Trimming shortened V by 0 bases and J by 1 base, and 10 bases separated the two germline ends. This CDR3 is built from 14 residues. Germline V gene sequence: CDR1 DFQATT, CDR2 SNEGSKA (reference sequence).

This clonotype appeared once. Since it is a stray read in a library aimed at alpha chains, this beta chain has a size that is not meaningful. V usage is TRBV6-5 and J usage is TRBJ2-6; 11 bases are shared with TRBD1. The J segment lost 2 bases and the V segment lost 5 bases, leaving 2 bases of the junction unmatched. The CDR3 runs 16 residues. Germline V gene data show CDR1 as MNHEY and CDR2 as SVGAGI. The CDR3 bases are TGTGCCAGCAGTCGGACAGGGGGCGCTGGGGCCAACGTCCTGACTTTC. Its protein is CASSRTGGAGANVLTF.

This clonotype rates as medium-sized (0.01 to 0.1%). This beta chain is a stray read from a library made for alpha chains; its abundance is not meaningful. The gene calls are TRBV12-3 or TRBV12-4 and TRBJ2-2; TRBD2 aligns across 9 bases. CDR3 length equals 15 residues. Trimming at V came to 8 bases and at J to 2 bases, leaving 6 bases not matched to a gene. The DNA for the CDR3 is TGTGCCAGCCGACGACTAGCGGTCAACACCGGGGAGCTGTTTTTT. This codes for CASRRLAVNTGELFF.

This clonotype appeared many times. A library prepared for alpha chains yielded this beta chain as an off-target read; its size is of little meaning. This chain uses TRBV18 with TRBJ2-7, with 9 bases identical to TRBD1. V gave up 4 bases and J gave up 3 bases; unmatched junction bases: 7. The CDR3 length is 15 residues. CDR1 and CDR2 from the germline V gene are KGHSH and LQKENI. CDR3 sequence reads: CASSRPGQGFYEQYF. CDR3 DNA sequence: TGTGCCAGCTCACGACCGGGACAGGGCTTCTACGAGCAGTACTTC.

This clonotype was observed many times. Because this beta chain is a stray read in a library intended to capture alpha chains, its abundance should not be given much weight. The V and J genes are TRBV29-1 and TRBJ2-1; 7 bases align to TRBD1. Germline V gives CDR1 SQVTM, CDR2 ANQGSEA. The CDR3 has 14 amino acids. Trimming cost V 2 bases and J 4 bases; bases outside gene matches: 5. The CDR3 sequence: CSVESRGWYNEQFF. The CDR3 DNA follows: TGCAGCGTTGAATCCAGGGGGTGGTACAATGAGCAGTTCTTC.

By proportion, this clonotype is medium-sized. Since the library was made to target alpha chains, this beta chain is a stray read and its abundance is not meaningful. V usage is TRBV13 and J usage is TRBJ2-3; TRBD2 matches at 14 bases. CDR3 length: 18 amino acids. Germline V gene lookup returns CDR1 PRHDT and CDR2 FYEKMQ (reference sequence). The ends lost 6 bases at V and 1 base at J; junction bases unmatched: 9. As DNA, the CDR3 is TGTGCCAGCAGGACCGGGACTAGCGGGAGTTGGGGCACAGATACGCAGTATTTT. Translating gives CASRTGTSGSWGTDTQYF.

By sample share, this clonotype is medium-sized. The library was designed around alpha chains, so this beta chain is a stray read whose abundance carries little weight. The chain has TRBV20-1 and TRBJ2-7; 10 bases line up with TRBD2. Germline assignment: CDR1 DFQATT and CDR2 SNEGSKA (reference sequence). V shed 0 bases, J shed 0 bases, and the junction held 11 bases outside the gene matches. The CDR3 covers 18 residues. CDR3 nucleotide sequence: TGCAGTGCTAGAGATTACGGCGCTAGCGGGAGAGACTCCTACGAGCAGTACTTC. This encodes CSARDYGASGRDSYEQYF.

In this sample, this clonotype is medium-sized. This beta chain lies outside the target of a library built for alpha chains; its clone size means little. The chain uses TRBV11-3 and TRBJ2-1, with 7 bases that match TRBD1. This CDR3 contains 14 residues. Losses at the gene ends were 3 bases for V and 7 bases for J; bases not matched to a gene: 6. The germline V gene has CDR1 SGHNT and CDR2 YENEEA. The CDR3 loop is CASSFTGVRNEQFF. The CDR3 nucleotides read TGTGCCAGCAGCTTTACAGGGGTCAGGAATGAGCAGTTCTTC.

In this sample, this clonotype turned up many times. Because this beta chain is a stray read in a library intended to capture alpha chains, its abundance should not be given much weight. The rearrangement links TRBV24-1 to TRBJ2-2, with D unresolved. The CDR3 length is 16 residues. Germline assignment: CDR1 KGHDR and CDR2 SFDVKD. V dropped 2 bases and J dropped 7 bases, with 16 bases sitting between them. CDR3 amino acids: CATSDSPSAVHGELFF. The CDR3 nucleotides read TGTGCCACCAGTGATTCGCCGTCTGCCGTACACGGGGAGCTGTTTTTT.